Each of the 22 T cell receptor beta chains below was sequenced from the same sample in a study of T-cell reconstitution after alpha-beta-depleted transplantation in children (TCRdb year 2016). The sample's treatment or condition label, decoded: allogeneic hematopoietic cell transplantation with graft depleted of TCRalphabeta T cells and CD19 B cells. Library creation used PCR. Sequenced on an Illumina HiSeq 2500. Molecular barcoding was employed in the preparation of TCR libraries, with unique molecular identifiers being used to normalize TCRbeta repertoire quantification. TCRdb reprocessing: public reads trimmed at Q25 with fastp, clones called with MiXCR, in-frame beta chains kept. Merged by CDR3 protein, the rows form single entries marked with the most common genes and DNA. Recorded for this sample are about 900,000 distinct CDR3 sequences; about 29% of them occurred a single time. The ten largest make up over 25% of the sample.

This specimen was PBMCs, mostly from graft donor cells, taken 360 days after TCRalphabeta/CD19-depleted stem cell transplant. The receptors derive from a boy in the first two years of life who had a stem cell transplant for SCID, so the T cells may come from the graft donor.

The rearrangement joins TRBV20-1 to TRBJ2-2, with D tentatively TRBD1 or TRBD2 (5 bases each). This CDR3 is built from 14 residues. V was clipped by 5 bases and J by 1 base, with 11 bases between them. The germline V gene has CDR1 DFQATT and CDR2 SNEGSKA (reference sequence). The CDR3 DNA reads TGCAGTGCTTCCAGGGACGGGAACACCGGGGAGCTGTTTTTT. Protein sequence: CSASRDGNTGELFF.

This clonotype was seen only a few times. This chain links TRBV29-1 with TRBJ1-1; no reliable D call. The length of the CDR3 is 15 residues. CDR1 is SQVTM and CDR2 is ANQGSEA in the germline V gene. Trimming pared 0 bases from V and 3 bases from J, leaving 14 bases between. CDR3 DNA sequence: TGCAGCGTTGAAGAAACCACCGGCGGTTACACTGAAGCTTTCTTT. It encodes CSVEETTGGYTEAFF.

The CDR3 nucleotides are TGTGCCAGCAGTGTGGACAGGGGGCCTAGTACAGATACGCAGTATTTT. Translated: CASSVDRGPSTDTQYF. The V and J genes are TRBV2 and TRBJ2-3; 11 bases are shared with TRBD1. Germline V gene lookup returns CDR1 SNHLY and CDR2 FYNNEI. This CDR3 is built from 16 residues. The V and J ends lost 4 bases and 3 bases, in that order; junction bases with no gene match: 6.

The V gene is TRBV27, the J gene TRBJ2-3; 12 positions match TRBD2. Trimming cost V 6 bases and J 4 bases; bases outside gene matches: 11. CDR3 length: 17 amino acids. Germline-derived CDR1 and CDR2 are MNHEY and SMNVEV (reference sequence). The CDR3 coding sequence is TGTGCCAGCAGCCGGATACTAGCGGGGGGCCCCTCAGATACGCAGTATTTT. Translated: CASSRILAGGPSDTQYF.

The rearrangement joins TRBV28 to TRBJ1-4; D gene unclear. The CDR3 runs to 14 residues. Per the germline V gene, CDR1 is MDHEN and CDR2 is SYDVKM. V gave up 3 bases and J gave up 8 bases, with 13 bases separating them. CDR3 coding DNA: TGTGCCAGCAGTTTCCCCTCGTTAGGGGAAAAACTGTTTTTT. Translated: CASSFPSLGEKLFF. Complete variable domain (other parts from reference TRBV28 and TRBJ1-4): DVKVTQSSRYLVKRTGEKVFLECVQDMDHENMFWYRQDPGLGLRLIYFSYDVKMKEKGDIPEGYSVSREKKERFSLILESASTNQTSMYLCASSFPSLGEKLFFGSGTQLSVL.

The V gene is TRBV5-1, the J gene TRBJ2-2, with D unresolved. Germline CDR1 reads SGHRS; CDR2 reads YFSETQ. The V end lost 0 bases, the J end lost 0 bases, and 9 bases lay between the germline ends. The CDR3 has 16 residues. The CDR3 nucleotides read TGCGCCAGCAGCTTGGTTGTTGAAGCGAACACCGGGGAGCTGTTTTTT. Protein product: CASSLVVEANTGELFF.

The DNA for the CDR3 is TGTGCCAGCAGCTCTAAGGCACAGGGGGCGAGAGCTAACTATGGCTACACCTTC. Residues: CASSSKAQGARANYGYTF. The chain carries TRBV5-6 and TRBJ1-2; the match to TRBD1 covers 9 bases. Germline trimming cut 3 bases from V and 0 bases from J; bases unmatched to any gene: 12. Germline CDR1 and CDR2: SGHDT and YYEEEE. The CDR3 is made up of 18 amino acids. Looking up the rest from reference TRBV5-6 and TRBJ1-2 gives the full variable domain: DAGVTQSPTHLIKTRGQQVTLRCSPKSGHDTVSWYQQALGQGPQFIFQYYEEEERQRGNFPDRFSGHQFPNYSSELNVNALLLGDSALYLCASSSKAQGARANYGYTFGSGTRLTVV.

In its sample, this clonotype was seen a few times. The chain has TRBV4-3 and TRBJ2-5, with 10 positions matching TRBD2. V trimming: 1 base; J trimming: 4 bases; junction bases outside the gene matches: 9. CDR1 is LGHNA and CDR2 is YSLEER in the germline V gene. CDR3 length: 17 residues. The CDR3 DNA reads TGCGCCAGCAGCCAAGGCCCACTAGCGGGGAGTGGAGAGACCCAGTACTTC. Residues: CASSQGPLAGSGETQYF.

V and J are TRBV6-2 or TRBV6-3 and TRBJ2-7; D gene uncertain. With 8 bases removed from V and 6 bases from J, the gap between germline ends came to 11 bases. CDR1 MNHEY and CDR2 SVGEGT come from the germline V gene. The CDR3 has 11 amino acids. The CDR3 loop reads CASHSAREQYF. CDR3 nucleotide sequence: TGTGCCAGCCATTCAGCACGCGAGCAGTACTTC.

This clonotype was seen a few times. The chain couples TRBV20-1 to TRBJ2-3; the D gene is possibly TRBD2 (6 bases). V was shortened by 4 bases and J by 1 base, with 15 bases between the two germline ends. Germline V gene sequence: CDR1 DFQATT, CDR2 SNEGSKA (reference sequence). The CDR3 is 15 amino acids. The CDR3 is CSAIGGRSRTDTQYF. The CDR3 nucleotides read TGCAGTGCTATTGGGGGGAGGAGCCGCACAGATACGCAGTATTTT.

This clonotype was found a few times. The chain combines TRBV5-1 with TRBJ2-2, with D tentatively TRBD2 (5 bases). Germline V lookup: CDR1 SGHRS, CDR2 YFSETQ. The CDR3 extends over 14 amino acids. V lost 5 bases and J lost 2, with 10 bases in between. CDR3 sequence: CASRWTFNTGELFF. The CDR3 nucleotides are TGCGCCAGCAGGTGGACTTTTAACACCGGGGAGCTGTTTTTT.

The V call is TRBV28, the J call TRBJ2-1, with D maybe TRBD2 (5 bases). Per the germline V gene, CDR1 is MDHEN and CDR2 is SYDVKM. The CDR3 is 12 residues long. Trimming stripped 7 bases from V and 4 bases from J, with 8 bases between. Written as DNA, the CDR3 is TGTGCCAGCATGGGGAGTTACAATGAGCAGTTCTTC. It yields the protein CASMGSYNEQFF.

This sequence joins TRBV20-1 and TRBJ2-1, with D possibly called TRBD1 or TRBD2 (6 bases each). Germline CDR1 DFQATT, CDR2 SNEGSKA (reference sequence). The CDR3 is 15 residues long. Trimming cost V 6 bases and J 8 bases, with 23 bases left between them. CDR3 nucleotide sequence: TGCAGTGCGAAGCGGTGGGGGGCTGGGTTTTATGAGCAGTTCTTC. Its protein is CSAKRWGAGFYEQFF.

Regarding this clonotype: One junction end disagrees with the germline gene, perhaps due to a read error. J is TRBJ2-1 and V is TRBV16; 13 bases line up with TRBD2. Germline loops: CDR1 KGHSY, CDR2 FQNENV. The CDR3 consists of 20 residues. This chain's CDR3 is CANSQSPVRLAGGLYNEQFF. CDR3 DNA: TGTGCCAACAGCCAATCTCCCGTTAGACTAGCGGGGGGACTCTACAATGAGCAGTTCTTC.

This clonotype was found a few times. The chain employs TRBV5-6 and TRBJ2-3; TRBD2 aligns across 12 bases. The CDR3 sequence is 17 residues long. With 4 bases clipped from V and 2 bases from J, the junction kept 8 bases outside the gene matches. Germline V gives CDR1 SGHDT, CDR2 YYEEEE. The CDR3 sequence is CASSPGLAGTFTDTQYF. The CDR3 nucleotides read TGTGCCAGCAGCCCCGGACTAGCGGGGACCTTCACAGATACGCAGTATTTT.

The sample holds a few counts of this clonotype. The chain's CDR3 is CASSTGGAVYEQYF. The DNA for the CDR3 is TGTGCCAGCAGCACCGGAGGGGCGGTCTACGAGCAGTACTTC. This rearrangement joins TRBV6-1 to TRBJ2-7; D is possibly TRBD2 (6 bases). The CDR3 covers 14 residues. Between the trimmed V and J ends, which lost 6 bases and 3 bases, there was a span of 15 bases. Germline CDR1 is MNHNS and CDR2 is SASEGT.

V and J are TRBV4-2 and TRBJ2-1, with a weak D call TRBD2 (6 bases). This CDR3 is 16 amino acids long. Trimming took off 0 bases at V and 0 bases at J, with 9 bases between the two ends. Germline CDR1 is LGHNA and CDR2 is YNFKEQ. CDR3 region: CASSQEAGTSYNEQFF. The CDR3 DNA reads TGTGCCAGCAGCCAAGAGGCGGGGACCTCCTACAATGAGCAGTTCTTC.

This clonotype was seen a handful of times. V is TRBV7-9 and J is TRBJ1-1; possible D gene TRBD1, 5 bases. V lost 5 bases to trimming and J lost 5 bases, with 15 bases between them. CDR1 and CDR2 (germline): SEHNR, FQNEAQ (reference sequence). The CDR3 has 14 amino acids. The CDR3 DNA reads TGTGCCAGCAGCCCGAAGTCCGAGGGGACTGAAGCTTTCTTT. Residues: CASSPKSEGTEAFF.

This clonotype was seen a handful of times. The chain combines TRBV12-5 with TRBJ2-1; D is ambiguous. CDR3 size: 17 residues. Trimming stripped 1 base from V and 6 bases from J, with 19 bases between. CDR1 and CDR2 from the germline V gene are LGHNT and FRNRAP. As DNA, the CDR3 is TGTGCTAGTGGTTTGGCCGCTGGGCCCGGTCGGTCCAATGAGCAGTTCTTC. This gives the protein CASGLAAGPGRSNEQFF.

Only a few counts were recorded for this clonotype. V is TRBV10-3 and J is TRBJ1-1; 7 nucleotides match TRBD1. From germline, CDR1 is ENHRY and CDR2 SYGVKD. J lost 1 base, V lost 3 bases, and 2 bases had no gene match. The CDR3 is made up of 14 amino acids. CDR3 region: CAISDRTGNTEAFF. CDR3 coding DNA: TGTGCCATCAGTGACCGGACAGGGAACACTGAAGCTTTCTTT.

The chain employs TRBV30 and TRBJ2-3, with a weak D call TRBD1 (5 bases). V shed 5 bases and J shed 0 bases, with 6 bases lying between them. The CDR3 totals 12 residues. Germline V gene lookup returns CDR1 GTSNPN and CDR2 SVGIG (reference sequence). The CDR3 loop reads CAWDSSTDTQYF. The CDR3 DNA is TGTGCCTGGGACAGTAGCACAGATACGCAGTATTTT.

The CDR3 nucleotides read TGTGCCAGCAGTCGACAGGGGAAGTGGCCCTCCATCGGGGAGCTGTTTTTT. Translated, it gives CASSRQGKWPSIGELFF. This sequence joins TRBV6-2 or TRBV6-3 and TRBJ2-2, with 8 bases matching TRBD1. This CDR3 is built from 17 residues. Germline V gene sequence: CDR1 MNHEY, CDR2 SVGEGT. V shed 5 bases, J shed 7 bases, and the junction held 15 bases outside the gene matches.